This T cell receptor (beta chain) originates from a study of T cell responses to AZD1222 COVID-19 vaccine. Study-wide points: Spike regions recognized by vaccine-associated CD4 TCRs spanned the protein, led by 160-218 and 743-854.

This clone has only one observation. Its antigen is as yet unknown. The length of the CDR3 is 15 residues. Trimming stripped 2 bases from V and 2 bases from J, with 9 bases between. Germline loops: CDR1 SEHNR, CDR2 FQNEAQ (reference sequence). Measured with immunoSEQ multiplex PCR; TCRdb has only the in-frame clones, and not every one. The repertoire consists of roughly 97,000 clones, with more than 75% occurring once and the leading ten covering 2.5% to 3.5%. This chain uses TRBV7-9 with TRBJ1-4; D gene ambiguous. The receptor comes from an adult who received the MenACWY meningococcal vaccine as a control. Sequencing used peripheral blood, obtained 28 days after the second dose of the MenACWY control vaccine. CDR3 DNA: TGTGCCAGCAGCTTAAGACCAGACACTAATGAAAAACTGTTTTTT. It specifies CASSLRPDTNEKLFF.